This is a list of T cell receptor beta chains from one sample in a study of cytomegalovirus exposure and HLA in healthy donors. Assay used: immunoSEQ multiplex PCR; TCRdb lists only in-frame clones, some missing. The sample holds some 130,000 clones, 65% to 75% seen once. The specimen was PBMCs. All receptors come from a woman in her 50s in good health and CMV-seropositive. The CDR3 runs from the conserved cysteine through the conserved F or W. Each record gives: J gene, V gene, D gene, clone size, CDR3 DNA, CDR3 protein. A D gene is named only where the DNA matches it firmly. Not every row has a clone size; where given, it reads once, few, many or a size class.

J gene: TRBJ2-6
V gene: TRBV7-2
D gene: .
clone size: .
CDR3 DNA: TGTGCCAGCAAGCCCGGAGTCGGGGTCGGGGGCTCTGGGGCCAACGTCCTGACTTTC
CDR3 protein: CASKPGVGVGGSGANVLTF

J gene: TRBJ1-6
V gene: TRBV27
D gene: .
clone size: .
CDR3 DNA: TGTGCCAGCAGTTTAAAGGGACAATCACCCCTCCACTTT
CDR3 protein: CASSLKGQSPLHF

J gene: TRBJ1-1
V gene: TRBV2
D gene: .
clone size: .
CDR3 DNA: TGTGCCAGCAGTGCGAACAGCCGCGAAGGAGCTTTCTTT
CDR3 protein: CASSANSREGAFF

J gene: TRBJ2-5
V gene: TRBV11-1
D gene: TRBD1
clone size: .
CDR3 DNA: TGTGCCAGCAGCTTAGCCCTGACAGGGGTGCAAGAGACCCAGTACTTC
CDR3 protein: CASSLALTGVQETQYF

J gene: TRBJ1-5
V gene: TRBV7-6
D gene: TRBD1
clone size: .
CDR3 DNA: TGTGCCAGCAGCTTAGGGACAGGAGGAAATCAGCCCCAGCATTTT
CDR3 protein: CASSLGTGGNQPQHF

J gene: TRBJ2-1
V gene: TRBV14
D gene: .
clone size: .
CDR3 DNA: TGTGCCAGCAGCATCCGAACCAGCTCCTACAATGAGCAGTTCTTC
CDR3 protein: CASSIRTSSYNEQFF

J gene: TRBJ1-4
V gene: TRBV14
D gene: .
clone size: .
CDR3 DNA: TGTGCCAGCAGCCAAGATGGCCCGGGGGGGCGGCATGAAAAACTGTTTTTT
CDR3 protein: CASSQDGPGGRHEKLFF

J gene: TRBJ2-3
V gene: TRBV10-1
D gene: TRBD2
clone size: once
CDR3 DNA: TGCGCCAGCAGTGAGTCACATGCGGGGGTTTCTCGAAGGGCGGCAGATACGCAGTATTTT
CDR3 protein: CASSESHAGVSRRAADTQYF

J gene: TRBJ2-1
V gene: TRBV10-3
D gene: TRBD1
clone size: .
CDR3 DNA: TGTGCCATCAGTTTACAGGGGGAGAGTTACAATGAGCAGTTCTTC
CDR3 protein: CAISLQGESYNEQFF

J gene: TRBJ2-7
V gene: TRBV5-1
D gene: .
clone size: .
CDR3 DNA: TGCGCCAGCAGCCTGTCCGGGGGAGGTGCCTACGAGCAGTACTTC
CDR3 protein: CASSLSGGGAYEQYF

J gene: TRBJ1-3
V gene: TRBV7-2
D gene: .
clone size: .
CDR3 DNA: TGTGCCAGCAGCCCCGGTTCTGTGTGGGGAAACACCATATATTTT
CDR3 protein: CASSPGSVWGNTIYF

J gene: TRBJ1-3
V gene: TRBV27
D gene: TRBD1
clone size: .
CDR3 DNA: TGTGCCAGCAGTCCAAGGACAGGACTCTCTGGAAACACCATATATTTT
CDR3 protein: CASSPRTGLSGNTIYF

J gene: TRBJ2-4
V gene: TRBV6-5
D gene: TRBD1
clone size: .
CDR3 DNA: TGTGCCAGCAGTGGACAGGGGAGAGACATTCAGTACTTC
CDR3 protein: CASSGQGRDIQYF

J gene: TRBJ2-5
V gene: TRBV7-6
D gene: .
clone size: .
CDR3 DNA: TGTGCCAGCAGCTTAGATCCTACCTCGGAGACCCAGTACTTC
CDR3 protein: CASSLDPTSETQYF

J gene: TRBJ2-7
V gene: TRBV15
D gene: .
clone size: .
CDR3 DNA: TGTGCCACCAGCCGAGAGACTAGTATGTACGAGCAGTACTTC
CDR3 protein: CATSRETSMYEQYF

J gene: TRBJ1-5
V gene: TRBV27
D gene: TRBD1
clone size: .
CDR3 DNA: TGTGCCAGCAGTTTATATGGCAGGGGGCAGCCCCAGCATTTT
CDR3 protein: CASSLYGRGQPQHF

J gene: TRBJ1-1
V gene: TRBV7-9
D gene: .
clone size: many
CDR3 DNA: TGTGCCAGCAGCTCCATAGGGACGGGAGACACTGAAGCTTTCTTT
CDR3 protein: CASSSIGTGDTEAFF

J gene: TRBJ1-3
V gene: TRBV7-2
D gene: TRBD1
clone size: .
CDR3 DNA: TGTGCCAGCAGCTTAGGACAGGGGTACACCATATATTTT
CDR3 protein: CASSLGQGYTIYF

J gene: TRBJ2-1
V gene: TRBV6-4
D gene: TRBD2
clone size: once
CDR3 DNA: TGTGCCAGCAGTCAAACGGCTAGCGGGCCCCATGAGCAGTTCTTC
CDR3 protein: CASSQTASGPHEQFF

J gene: TRBJ2-5
V gene: TRBV5-8
D gene: .
clone size: .
CDR3 DNA: TGTGCCAGCAGCTTGGCCAGGGGACAACAAGAGACCCAGTACTTC
CDR3 protein: CASSLARGQQETQYF

J gene: TRBJ2-2
V gene: TRBV19
D gene: .
clone size: .
CDR3 DNA: TGTGCCAGTAGTTCGGCGGGGGCTTCGGCCGGGGAGCTGTTTTTT
CDR3 protein: CASSSAGASAGELFF

J gene: TRBJ2-2
V gene: TRBV11-3
D gene: .
clone size: .
CDR3 DNA: TGTGCCAGCAGCTCAACCGGGGAGCTGTTTTTT
CDR3 protein: CASSSTGELFF

J gene: TRBJ2-5
V gene: TRBV27
D gene: .
clone size: .
CDR3 DNA: TGTCCCAGCAGCCAGGGGATCGCCTACCAAGAGACCCAGTACTTC
CDR3 protein: CPSSQGIAYQETQYF

J gene: TRBJ1-1
V gene: TRBV28
D gene: TRBD1
clone size: .
CDR3 DNA: TGTGCCAGCACCCTACAGGGGCCCGGTGAAGCTTTCTTT
CDR3 protein: CASTLQGPGEAFF

J gene: TRBJ2-1
V gene: TRBV6-4
D gene: TRBD2
clone size: .
CDR3 DNA: TGTGCCAGCAGCCCCTCGGGGGGAGACCCTTACAATGAGCAGTTCTTC
CDR3 protein: CASSPSGGDPYNEQFF

J gene: TRBJ2-7
V gene: TRBV10-2
D gene: TRBD2
clone size: .
CDR3 DNA: TGCGCCAGCAGTGAGTCGTTAGGCGTCGGGAGGTACGAGCAGTACTTC
CDR3 protein: CASSESLGVGRYEQYF

J gene: TRBJ1-5
V gene: TRBV2
D gene: .
clone size: .
CDR3 DNA: TGTGCCAGCAGTGACGATCAGCCCCAGCATTTT
CDR3 protein: CASSDDQPQHF

J gene: TRBJ2-5
V gene: TRBV7-2
D gene: TRBD2
clone size: .
CDR3 DNA: TGTGCCAGCAGCTTAGCAGGTGCTAGCGGGGCCGAGACCCAGTACTTC
CDR3 protein: CASSLAGASGAETQYF

J gene: TRBJ1-1
V gene: TRBV6-4
D gene: .
clone size: .
CDR3 DNA: TGTGCCAGCAGTCGCAACTCACAGGGGAACACTGAAGCTTTCTTT
CDR3 protein: CASSRNSQGNTEAFF

J gene: TRBJ1-1
V gene: TRBV6-1
D gene: .
clone size: .
CDR3 DNA: TGTGCCAGCAGCTCCAGGGTAGGGGCCAACACTGAAGCTTTCTTT
CDR3 protein: CASSSRVGANTEAFF

J gene: TRBJ2-5
V gene: TRBV9
D gene: .
clone size: few
CDR3 DNA: TGTGCCAGCAGCGTAGAATCTCGAAAGGAGGAGACCCAGTACTTC
CDR3 protein: CASSVESRKEETQYF

J gene: TRBJ2-5
V gene: TRBV19
D gene: .
clone size: .
CDR3 DNA: TGTGCCAGTAGTATAGGTCAGCAAGAGACCCAGTACTTC
CDR3 protein: CASSIGQQETQYF

J gene: TRBJ2-7
V gene: TRBV7-2
D gene: .
clone size: once
CDR3 DNA: TGTGCCAGCAGCCGTGACCAGGGTCCCTACGAGCAGTACTTC
CDR3 protein: CASSRDQGPYEQYF

J gene: TRBJ2-2
V gene: TRBV18
D gene: .
clone size: .
CDR3 DNA: TGTGCCAGCTCCCCTAGTAGGCTGAACACCGGGGAGCTGTTTTTT
CDR3 protein: CASSPSRLNTGELFF

J gene: TRBJ1-6
V gene: TRBV5-8
D gene: .
clone size: .
CDR3 DNA: TGTGCCAGCAGTTCGAAACAGAATTCACCCCTCCACTTT
CDR3 protein: CASSSKQNSPLHF

J gene: TRBJ1-2
V gene: TRBV27
D gene: .
clone size: .
CDR3 DNA: TGTGCCAGCAGTTTATCGGAACAGGGTGGTGGCTACACCTTC
CDR3 protein: CASSLSEQGGGYTF

J gene: TRBJ2-7
V gene: TRBV6-5
D gene: TRBD2
clone size: .
CDR3 DNA: TGTGCCAGCAGTTACGTCAGCGGGGGGGCCTACGAGCAGTACTTC
CDR3 protein: CASSYVSGGAYEQYF

J gene: TRBJ2-1
V gene: TRBV5-1
D gene: TRBD1
clone size: .
CDR3 DNA: TGCGCCAGCAGCTTGGGTTCGGGACAGTACAATGAGCAGTTCTTC
CDR3 protein: CASSLGSGQYNEQFF

J gene: TRBJ1-5
V gene: TRBV5-6
D gene: .
clone size: few
CDR3 DNA: TGTGCCAGCAGCTTCTTTTCAGGGTGGGAAGGACCCCAGCATTTT
CDR3 protein: CASSFFSGWEGPQHF

J gene: TRBJ2-1
V gene: TRBV7-9
D gene: TRBD2
clone size: .
CDR3 DNA: TGTGCCAGCAGCTTAGCGCCGGGGGGGAATGAGCAGTTCTTC
CDR3 protein: CASSLAPGGNEQFF

J gene: TRBJ2-5
V gene: TRBV10-3
D gene: TRBD2
clone size: .
CDR3 DNA: TGTGCCACGGCGGGGGGCGAGGAGACCCAGTACTTC
CDR3 protein: CATAGGEETQYF

J gene: TRBJ2-7
V gene: TRBV6-1
D gene: .
clone size: .
CDR3 DNA: TGTGCCAGCAGTGAAGCGCTGAGATACGAGCAGTACTTC
CDR3 protein: CASSEALRYEQYF

J gene: TRBJ1-2
V gene: TRBV4-1
D gene: TRBD1
clone size: .
CDR3 DNA: TGCGCCAGCAGCCAAGATGGGACAGGGGGCCTCTATGGCTACACCTTC
CDR3 protein: CASSQDGTGGLYGYTF

J gene: TRBJ1-3
V gene: TRBV29-1
D gene: .
clone size: .
CDR3 DNA: TGCAGCGCAGAACGGGGTTCTGGAAACACCATATATTTT
CDR3 protein: CSAERGSGNTIYF

J gene: TRBJ1-6
V gene: TRBV6-4
D gene: .
clone size: few
CDR3 DNA: TGTGCCAGCAGTGACCGAGAGTCCGATCCCCTCCACTTT
CDR3 protein: CASSDRESDPLHF

J gene: TRBJ1-6
V gene: TRBV30
D gene: .
clone size: .
CDR3 DNA: TGTGCCTGGAGCCCTACGGGGGGGGGTTCACCCCTCCACTTT
CDR3 protein: CAWSPTGGGSPLHF

J gene: TRBJ1-2
V gene: TRBV7-2
D gene: .
clone size: .
CDR3 DNA: TGTGCCAGCAGCTTAAACGGCAGGGGCGGCTACACCTTC
CDR3 protein: CASSLNGRGGYTF

J gene: TRBJ1-1
V gene: TRBV18
D gene: TRBD1
clone size: .
CDR3 DNA: TGTGCCAGCTCACCCTACCTAGGACAGGACGTCACTGAAGCTTTCTTT
CDR3 protein: CASSPYLGQDVTEAFF

J gene: TRBJ1-6
V gene: TRBV4-2
D gene: TRBD1
clone size: .
CDR3 DNA: TGTGCCAGCAGCCGTACCCTCCGGGACAGGTTCAATTCACCCCTCCACTTT
CDR3 protein: CASSRTLRDRFNSPLHF

J gene: TRBJ2-1
V gene: TRBV7-2
D gene: .
clone size: .
CDR3 DNA: TGTGCCAGCAGCTTAATAGGAAGGCGGGGCGCCTACAATGAGCAGTTCTTC
CDR3 protein: CASSLIGRRGAYNEQFF

J gene: TRBJ2-7
V gene: TRBV7-2
D gene: TRBD2
clone size: .
CDR3 DNA: TGTGCCAGCAGCTTAGTCGGGGGGGGCTACGAGCAGTACTTC
CDR3 protein: CASSLVGGGYEQYF

J gene: TRBJ2-5
V gene: TRBV5-1
D gene: TRBD1
clone size: .
CDR3 DNA: TGCGCCAGCAGCTTGGCCGGACAGGGGGTAGAGACCCAGTACTTC
CDR3 protein: CASSLAGQGVETQYF